The rows below give T cell receptor beta chains drawn from one sample of a study. TCRdb re-called the 5' RACE reads through MiXCR, storing one row per CDR3 protein. This table holds roughly 42,000 distinct CDR3 sequences, around 20% found once. The specimen was Tregs sorted from blood. These receptor sequences come from a female donor with breast cancer. The CDR3 runs from the conserved cysteine through the conserved F or W. Clone size is stated in some rows and not others, as once, few, many or a class when expanded.

cdr3_aa j_call clone_size v_call
CASSGVIQETQYF TRBJ2-5 - TRBV6-1
CASSQLAGVYNEQFF TRBJ2-1 many TRBV5-1
CSAKQIYGYTF TRBJ1-2 - TRBV20-1
CASSPQRGGSFNYGYTF TRBJ1-2 - TRBV18
CSARRNPTYEQYF TRBJ2-7 many TRBV20-1
CASGDLSYEQYF TRBJ2-7 few TRBV7-9
CASTVTGDKETQYF TRBJ2-5 few TRBV5-1
CASSQFHGTTRTDTQYF TRBJ2-3 - TRBV4-1
CASRPPTAVYTGELFF TRBJ2-2 many TRBV7-9
CASSLETSGLYNEQFF TRBJ2-1 few TRBV7-9
CASLDIYGYTF TRBJ1-2 - TRBV28
CASSWGTEDYGYTF TRBJ1-2 many TRBV5-1
CASSEWGLNTEAFF TRBJ1-1 few TRBV6-1
CASNDIGGSRGNQPQHF TRBJ1-5 once TRBV28
CASSSGTGALMNTEAFF TRBJ1-1 few TRBV5-1
CASSPQHGGSSLNTEAFF TRBJ1-1 many TRBV4-1
CASSLVRGGETQYF TRBJ2-5 many TRBV7-2
CSARARVMNTEAFF TRBJ1-1 few TRBV20-1
CASSSRGEHNEQFF TRBJ2-1 many TRBV5-1
CATSNFGLARSEQFF TRBJ2-1 - TRBV24-1
CASSGGYTQYF TRBJ2-3 - TRBV2
CASGGNSPNTEAFF TRBJ1-1 many TRBV6-1
CASSLGPGQYGYTF TRBJ1-2 many TRBV12-3/TRBV12-4
CATMTGKGYTF TRBJ1-2 many TRBV27
CASSFISEWAGGPSYEQYF TRBJ2-7 many TRBV5-1
CASSQRSLVAGFGINEQFF TRBJ2-1 many TRBV4-3
CASNQLNSGRADNEQFF TRBJ2-1 - TRBV7-9
CASSYGSGGRNEQFF TRBJ2-1 many TRBV6-5
CASSKGGNSPLHF TRBJ1-6 few TRBV13
CASSSQGAGNIQYF TRBJ2-4 many TRBV5-1
CASSLWTAATYEQYF TRBJ2-7 - TRBV5-5
CASSLDIPDTQYF TRBJ2-3 many TRBV12-3/TRBV12-4
CSARDLEWGAGATDTQYF TRBJ2-3 many TRBV20-1
CASSLEGVGGYYEQYF TRBJ2-7 many TRBV7-6
CAGGLAGVETQYF TRBJ2-5 few TRBV7-9
CASSFPSFYGYTF TRBJ1-2 many TRBV7-9
CASSLSSIPGLPQYF TRBJ2-3 - TRBV27
CASSPGQGEDNQPQHF TRBJ1-5 - TRBV7-2
CASSPGTGLSVLNTEAFF TRBJ1-1 few TRBV12-3/TRBV12-4
CSAQGTGDFSGNTIYF TRBJ1-3 - TRBV29-1
CSVRHGRETQYF TRBJ2-5 many TRBV29-1
CASSEEAATETQYF TRBJ2-5 medium-sized TRBV6-1